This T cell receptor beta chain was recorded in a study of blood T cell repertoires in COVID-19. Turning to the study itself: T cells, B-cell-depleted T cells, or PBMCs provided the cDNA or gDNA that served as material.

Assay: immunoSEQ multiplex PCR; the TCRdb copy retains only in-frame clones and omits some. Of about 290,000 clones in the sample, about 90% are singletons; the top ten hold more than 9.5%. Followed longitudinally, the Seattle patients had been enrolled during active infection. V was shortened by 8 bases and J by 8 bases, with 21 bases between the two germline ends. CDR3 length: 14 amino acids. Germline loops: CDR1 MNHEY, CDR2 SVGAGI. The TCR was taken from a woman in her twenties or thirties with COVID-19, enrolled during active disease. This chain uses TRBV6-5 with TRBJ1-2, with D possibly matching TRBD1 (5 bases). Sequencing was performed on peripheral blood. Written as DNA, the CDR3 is TGTGCCAGCCGAGCTAGGCTGGGAGGGGACGGCTACACCTTC. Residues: CASRARLGGDGYTF.